The 11 T cell receptor beta chains below come from one sample, sequenced in a study of T cell responses to AZD1222 COVID-19 vaccine. Data came from immunoSEQ multiplex PCR; TCRdb stores just in-frame clones and leaves some out. The table has roughly 120,000 clones, roughly 84% seen once. Specimen: peripheral blood, collected 28 days after the second AZD1222 dose. Every receptor here comes from an adult who received the AZD1222 COVID-19 vaccine.

V usage is TRBV4-3 and J usage is TRBJ2-1; a weak D match, TRBD2 (5 bases). Germline V gives CDR1 LGHNA, CDR2 YSLEER. This CDR3 region has 16 residues. V lost 2 bases, J lost 10 bases, and 21 bases lay in between. The CDR3 is CASSQSGALARGEQFF. Written as DNA, the CDR3 is TGCGCCAGCAGCCAATCAGGAGCACTGGCCCGGGGAGAGCAGTTCTTC.

This clone was seen a single time. The chain joins TRBV15 to TRBJ2-5, with D maybe TRBD1 (5 bases). This CDR3 is 16 amino acids long. Trimming shortened V by 2 bases and J by 2 bases, and 15 bases separated the two germline ends. Germline V CDR1 and CDR2: LNHNV, YYDKDF (reference sequence). CDR3 protein: CATSRTHTGPQETQYF. Here the CDR3 DNA reads TGTGCCACCAGCAGAACACACACAGGCCCTCAAGAGACCCAGTACTTC.

This clone has only a few counts. V is TRBV27 and J is TRBJ2-2; 9 bases agree with TRBD2. The germline V gene has CDR1 MNHEY and CDR2 SMNVEV (reference sequence). With V trimmed by 2 bases and J by 8 bases, 6 bases remained unmatched. CDR3 length equals 15 residues. CDR3 sequence reads: CASSLMGLASGELFF. CDR3 sequence (DNA): TGTGCCAGCAGTTTAATGGGACTAGCTTCGGGGGAGCTGTTTTTT.

This clone was detected only a few times. V and J are TRBV7-2 and TRBJ2-7; TRBD2 agrees at 9 bases. The CDR3 covers 13 residues. The germline V gene encodes CDR1 SGHTA and CDR2 FQGNSA. V dropped 0 bases and J dropped 12; count of bases not matched to a gene: 6. In nucleotides, the CDR3 is TGTGCCAGCAGCTTAGCCTTAGCGGGAGATACGTACTTC. Its translation is CASSLALAGDTYF.

This rearrangement joins TRBV18 to TRBJ1-3, with 8 positions matching TRBD1. V was clipped by 6 bases and J by 0 bases; unmatched bases: 4. The germline V gene has CDR1 KGHSH and CDR2 LQKENI. The CDR3 spans 15 residues. For the CDR3, the DNA is TGTGCCAGCTCGGCCACAGGGGGCTCTGGAAACACCATATATTTT. Its protein product is CASSATGGSGNTIYF.

This clone was detected once. The genes are TRBV15 and TRBJ1-1; a weak D match, TRBD1 (6 bases). Trimming cost V 0 bases and J 7 bases, with 15 bases left between them. Germline CDR1 and CDR2: LNHNV and YYDKDF (reference sequence). The length of the CDR3 is 15 residues. CDR3 sequence (DNA): TGTGCCACCAGCAGAGACCCTGGGGGGCTCGATGAAGCTTTCTTT. Amino acids: CATSRDPGGLDEAFF.

V is TRBV2 and J is TRBJ1-4; no definite D call. Germline CDR1 reads SNHLY; CDR2 reads FYNNEI. The CDR3 sequence is 17 residues long. V was clipped by 1 base and J by 5 bases, with 17 bases between them. The CDR3 DNA sequence: TGTGCCAGCAGTGAAGTGGGATACGGGGAGAGGAATGAAAAACTGTTTTTT. Translation: CASSEVGYGERNEKLFF.

The genes are TRBV19 and TRBJ2-7; 9 bases align to TRBD1. The germline V gene has CDR1 LNHDA and CDR2 SQIVND (reference sequence). The CDR3 extends over 16 amino acids. Losses at the gene ends were 5 bases for V and 1 base for J; bases not matched to a gene: 9. The CDR3 sequence: CASSPGQGLRSYEQYF. The CDR3 DNA reads as TGTGCCAGTAGTCCAGGACAGGGGTTGAGGTCCTACGAGCAGTACTTC.

J is TRBJ2-3 and V is TRBV6-2 or TRBV6-3; no clear D gene. Looked up from germline, CDR1 is MNHEY and CDR2 is SVGEGT. V lost 2 bases to trimming and J lost 6 bases, with 9 bases between them. The CDR3 loop spans 13 amino acids. CDR3 nucleotide sequence: TGTGCCAGCAGTTACGTCTTGGTTGATACGCAGTATTTT. Its protein product is CASSYVLVDTQYF.

In this sample, this clone turned up a few times. J is TRBJ1-5 and V is TRBV27; unclear D gene. The V gene lost 6 bases and the J gene lost 5 bases, with 11 bases spanning the gap. Per the germline V gene, CDR1 is MNHEY and CDR2 is SMNVEV (reference sequence). The CDR3 has 13 residues. In DNA form, the CDR3 reads TGTGCCAGCAGGCCTCAGTCTTATCAGCCCCAGCATTTT. It specifies CASRPQSYQPQHF.

The DNA for the CDR3 is TGTGCCAGCAGTAAGGGACAGGGGACCACCATATATTTT. Translated, it gives CASSKGQGTTIYF. The chain employs TRBV12-3 or TRBV12-4 and TRBJ1-3; 10 bases fit TRBD1. CDR3 length: 13 amino acids. Losses at the gene ends were 5 bases for V and 9 bases for J; bases not matched to a gene: 4.